One and the same sample provided the 31 T cell receptor beta chains below, sequenced in a study of metastatic and nonmetastatic thyroid tumors. There were no patients who had received any treatment before thyroid surgery. TCRdb reanalyzed the PCR reads with MiXCR. The table shows roughly 48,000 clones, with roughly 18% occurring only once. The sequenced material came from blood. These receptors originate from a female donor with papillary thyroid cancer or a benign thyroid nodule (not recorded which). Some clones in this sample may be carry-over from other donors' samples.

This clone was seen repeatedly, ten times or more. This chain links TRBV5-1 with TRBJ2-3; 9 bases agree with TRBD1. The CDR3 is 16 amino acids. V was pared by 3 bases and J by 3 bases, with 8 bases of the junction left unmatched. CDR1 is SGHRS and CDR2 is YFSETQ in the germline V gene. CDR3 in amino acids: CASSSLQGASTDTQYF. The CDR3 DNA sequence: TGCGCCAGCAGCTCACTACAGGGGGCGAGTACAGATACGCAGTATTTT.

There are a few counts of this clone. The chain is built from TRBV6-1 and TRBJ1-2; a possible D gene is TRBD1 (5 bases). Per the germline V gene, CDR1 is MNHNS and CDR2 is SASEGT. Trimming removed 7 bases at V and 7 bases at J, with 19 bases between. CDR3 length: 14 residues. The CDR3 sequence: CASNEGFSIGGYTF. CDR3 in DNA: TGTGCCAGCAATGAGGGGTTTTCTATCGGTGGCTACACCTTC.

The V gene is TRBV5-1, the J gene TRBJ2-4, with 7 bases aligning to TRBD2. Germline values: CDR1 SGHRS, CDR2 YFSETQ. With V trimmed by 0 bases and J by 2 bases, 5 bases remained unmatched. The CDR3 covers 16 residues. In DNA, the CDR3 is TGCGCCAGCAGCTTGGGGACTAGTCTTACCAAAAACATTCAGTACTTC. It codes for CASSLGTSLTKNIQYF.

This clone was picked up a small number of times. The chain joins TRBV19 to TRBJ2-7; D is ambiguous. V was shortened by 8 bases and J by 1 base, with 18 bases between the two germline ends. Germline V lookup: CDR1 LNHDA, CDR2 SQIVND (reference sequence). The CDR3 is 15 amino acids. The CDR3 sequence is CASVMKGERSYEQYF. The CDR3 region has the DNA TGTGCCAGTGTTATGAAAGGCGAGAGGTCCTACGAGCAGTACTTC.

On this clone itself: The junction does not match germline at one end; this may be a read error. The rearrangement uses TRBV28 and TRBJ1-5, with 9 positions matching TRBD1. The CDR3 consists of 12 residues. CDR1 is MDHEN and CDR2 is SYDVKM in the germline V gene. CDR3 in amino acids: CASGTGRQPHHF. The CDR3, as DNA: TGTGCCAGCGGGACAGGGAGACAGCCCCATCATTTT. The whole variable domain, remainder taken from reference TRBV28 and TRBJ1-5, is DVKVTQSSRYLVKRTGEKVFLECVQDMDHENMFWYRQDPGLGLRLIYFSYDVKMKEKGDIPEGYSVSREKKERFSLILESASTNQTSMYLCASGTGRQPHHFGDGTRLSIL.

Many counts were recorded for this clone. A much larger clone differs from this one at a single base, so this may be a read error. This sample also contains other DNA sequences that code for the same CDR3. The rearrangement links TRBV30 to TRBJ1-5, with D perhaps matching TRBD1 (5 bases). There are 17 residues in the CDR3. Trimming pared 0 bases from V and 1 base from J, leaving 16 bases between. Germline CDR1 and CDR2: GTSNPN and SVGIG (reference sequence). Here the CDR3 reads CAWSVGTESLSNQPQHF. The CDR3, as DNA: TGTGCCTGGAGTGTGGGGACGGAGAGCCTAAGCAATCAGCCCCAGCATTTT.

This clone appeared many times. The chain has TRBV6-6 and TRBJ1-5; D gene unclear. Trimming shortened V by 0 bases and J by 3 bases, and 9 bases separated the two germline ends. The germline V gene has CDR1 MNHNY and CDR2 SVGAGI (reference sequence). CDR3 size: 15 residues. CDR3 DNA: TGTGCCAGCAGTTACTCGATGGAAACCAATCAGCCCCAGCATTTT. Translated, it gives CASSYSMETNQPQHF.

This clone has a handful of counts. Mismatch with germline at one junction end may stem from a read error. This sequence joins TRBV28 and TRBJ2-1, with D possibly matching TRBD2 (5 bases). The CDR3 has 15 amino acids. Looked up from germline, CDR1 is MDHEN and CDR2 is SYDVKM. CDR3 loop: CASSLGYMFGNEQLF. The CDR3 DNA reads as TGTGCCAGCAGTTTGGGGTACATGTTCGGGAATGAGCAGCTCTTC.

This clone was counted a few times. The junction differs from germline at one of its ends, possibly a read error. The V and J genes are TRBV6-1 and TRBJ1-5, with 7 bases matching TRBD1. The CDR3 runs 14 residues. Germline lookup yields CDR1 MNHNS and CDR2 SASEGT. The DNA of the CDR3 is TGTGCCAGCAGTGTCGGCGGGGCGGGACAGCCACAGCATTTT. Translated, it gives CASSVGGAGQPQHF.

This clone was seen ten or more times. The chain recombines TRBV14 with TRBJ1-2; D is unresolved. The germline V and J ends were trimmed by 0 bases and 7 bases, with 9 bases remaining between them. The length of the CDR3 is 13 residues. CDR1 and CDR2 (germline): SGHDN, FVKESK. Here the CDR3 DNA reads TGTGCCAGCAGCCAAGATCGGGATGCTGGCTACACCTTC. This translates into CASSQDRDAGYTF.

This clone was seen ten or more times. The CDR3 coding sequence is TGTGCCAGCAGTTCTCCCTGGACTAGCGGGTTATCCTACGAGCAGTACTTC. Amino acid sequence: CASSSPWTSGLSYEQYF. The V gene is TRBV28, the J gene TRBJ2-7; 11 nucleotides agree with TRBD2. V lost 4 bases and J lost 1; bases outside the gene matches: 9. This CDR3 contains 17 residues. CDR1 is MDHEN and CDR2 is SYDVKM in the germline V gene.

The chain joins TRBV6-1 to TRBJ2-3, with D tentatively TRBD1 (5 bases). The V gene lost 6 bases and the J gene lost 5 bases, with 21 bases spanning the gap. This CDR3 is 16 amino acids long. Germline V lookup: CDR1 MNHNS, CDR2 SASEGT. DNA of the CDR3: TGTGCCAGCAGGACAAGGGGCCGGTCTGAAATAGATACGCAGTATTTT. Its translation is CASRTRGRSEIDTQYF.

This clone was seen at least ten times. V usage is TRBV14 and J usage is TRBJ1-2; no firm D call. CDR3 length equals 15 residues. Trimming cost V 1 base and J 6 bases, with 15 bases left between them. The germline gives CDR1 SGHDN, CDR2 FVKESK. CDR3 DNA sequence: TGTGCCAGCAGCCAAGGGACTTTCTGGATTGATGGCTACACCTTC. The encoded protein is CASSQGTFWIDGYTF. Full variable domain (missing parts from reference TRBV14 and TRBJ1-2): EAGVTQFPSHSVIEKGQTVTLRCDPISGHDNLYWYRRVMGKEIKFLLHFVKESKQDESGMPNNRFLAERTGGTYSTLKVQPAELEDSGVYFCASSQGTFWIDGYTFGSGTRLTVV.

This clone was counted a few times. V gene TRBV6-1 combines with J gene TRBJ1-2; no definite D call. The CDR3 is 12 amino acids. In germline, CDR1 is MNHNS, CDR2 SASEGT. The germline V and J ends were trimmed by 7 bases and 9 bases, with 15 bases remaining between them. In DNA, the CDR3 is TGTGCCAGCACTTCAGCTAACTACTGCTACACCTTC. It specifies CASTSANYCYTF.

This clone was seen ten or more times. This chain joins TRBV7-9 and TRBJ2-6; D not resolved. V gave up 6 bases and J gave up 0 bases, with 9 bases separating them. Looked up from germline, CDR1 is SEHNR and CDR2 is FQNEAQ (reference sequence). The CDR3 has 15 residues. The CDR3 DNA reads as TGTGCCAGCAGAGAGGAACACTCTGGGGCCAACGTCCTGACTTTC. Its translation is CASREEHSGANVLTF.

This clone was seen ten or more times. The chain carries TRBV28 and TRBJ2-3; D may be TRBD1 (6 bases). Looked up from germline, CDR1 is MDHEN and CDR2 is SYDVKM. The germline V and J ends were trimmed by 4 bases and 0 bases, with 17 bases remaining between them. The CDR3 consists of 17 residues. The CDR3 region has the DNA TGTGCCAGCAGTTCCCCCGGACAGATCGCTAGCACAGATACGCAGTATTTT. As protein: CASSSPGQIASTDTQYF.

This clone has ten or more counts. The chain employs TRBV7-8 and TRBJ1-2, with 7 positions matching TRBD1. This CDR3 is 15 amino acids long. Germline V gene sequence: CDR1 SGHVS, CDR2 FQNEAQ. Germline trimming cut 5 bases from V and 4 bases from J; bases unmatched to any gene: 10. Written as DNA, the CDR3 is TGTGCCAGCAGCCCAAGGGGGCGCGGGAGCTATGGCTACACCTTC. It is translated as CASSPRGRGSYGYTF.

Many counts were recorded for this clone. The gene calls are TRBV28 and TRBJ1-1; D gene ambiguous. The CDR3 has 14 residues. V lost 8 bases to trimming and J lost 6 bases, with 19 bases between them. The germline V gene has CDR1 MDHEN and CDR2 SYDVKM. The CDR3 sequence: CASSSRTVNAEAFF. The CDR3 DNA sequence: TGTGCCAGCTCCTCCAGGACCGTCAACGCTGAAGCTTTCTTT.

This clone was recorded many times. The chain carries TRBV4-1 and TRBJ1-2; weak D call: TRBD1 (5 bases). The CDR3 has 17 residues. The ends were cut back, 0 bases at V and 3 bases at J, with 17 bases in the middle. Per germline, CDR1 MGHRA and CDR2 YSYEKL. This CDR3 reads CASSQDRRPVGHYGYTF. The DNA for the CDR3 is TGCGCCAGCAGCCAAGATCGCCGTCCTGTGGGGCACTATGGCTACACCTTC.

This clone was seen at least ten times. The chain has TRBV19 and TRBJ2-6; D gene ambiguous. From germline, CDR1 is LNHDA and CDR2 SQIVND (reference sequence). The CDR3 spans 20 residues. V was pared by 3 bases and J by 4 bases, with 25 bases between. In DNA form, the CDR3 reads TGTGCCAGTAGTATGTTAGTCGGCAGATCAGGCACCTCCGGGGCCAACGTCCTGACTTTC. Translated, it gives CASSMLVGRSGTSGANVLTF.

This clone counts as medium-sized. The chain employs TRBV28 and TRBJ2-5, with a weak D call TRBD2 (6 bases). CDR3 length: 14 residues. CDR1 is MDHEN, CDR2 SYDVKM, per germline. Trimming took 1 base from V and 7 from J, leaving 13 bases between them. The CDR3 DNA sequence: TGTGCCAGCAGTTTATTCTCTCTCGGGGGGACCCAGTACTTC. Encoded protein: CASSLFSLGGTQYF.

In its sample, this clone was seen a few times. A junction boundary mismatches the germline segment, possibly from a read error. The CDR3 DNA reads as TGTGCCAGCAGTTACTTGCTCCGAGGGAACTCCTACAATGAGCAGTTATTC. This encodes CASSYLLRGNSYNEQLF. J is TRBJ2-1 and V is TRBV6-2 or TRBV6-3; D possibly corresponds to TRBD2 (5 bases). CDR1 is MNHEY and CDR2 is SVGEGT in the germline V gene. CDR3 length: 17 amino acids.

This clone was counted ten times or more. This sequence joins TRBV4-2 and TRBJ2-3, with 9 bases fitting TRBD2. CDR3 length: 16 amino acids. With 4 bases clipped from V and 0 bases from J, the junction kept 5 bases outside the gene matches. CDR1 LGHNA and CDR2 YNFKEQ come from the germline V gene. CDR3 loop: CASSPKLAGSTDTQYF. In nucleotides, the CDR3 is TGTGCCAGCAGCCCAAAACTAGCGGGCAGCACAGATACGCAGTATTTT.

The V gene is TRBV19, the J gene TRBJ2-7; TRBD1 or TRBD2 may be the D gene (5 bases each). The V end was cut by 6 bases, the J end by 3 bases, with 21 bases between. The V gene's germline CDR1 is LNHDA and CDR2 SQIVND (reference sequence). The CDR3 has 16 residues. This chain's CDR3 is CASRRDANSVGYEQYF. In nucleotides, the CDR3 is TGTGCCAGTAGGAGGGACGCCAATTCAGTGGGCTACGAGCAGTACTTC.

This clone was counted only a few times. The rearrangement links TRBV28 to TRBJ1-3; no reliable D call. V lost 8 bases and J lost 0, with 11 bases in between. CDR1 MDHEN and CDR2 SYDVKM come from the germline V gene. The CDR3 extends over 14 amino acids. DNA of the CDR3: TGTGCCAGCTTTGGAAGGTCCTCTGGAAACACCATATATTTT. It translates to CASFGRSSGNTIYF.

This clone was seen ten or more times. The chain employs TRBV10-1 and TRBJ2-3, with D possibly matching TRBD2 (5 bases). The CDR3 is made up of 14 amino acids. The V and J ends lost 3 bases and 6 bases respectively, with 13 bases between them. Germline V CDR1 and CDR2: WNHNN, SYGVQD (reference sequence). The CDR3 loop reads CASSEPGLGDTQYF. CDR3 sequence (DNA): TGCGCCAGCAGTGAACCAGGACTGGGCGATACGCAGTATTTT.

The sample holds many counts of this clone. The rearrangement links TRBV12-5 to TRBJ2-1; no firm D call. Deletions cut 8 bases from V and 4 bases from J, with 9 bases between. Germline V gene data show CDR1 as LGHNT and CDR2 as FRNRAP. The CDR3 runs 12 residues. CDR3 loop: CASSTVYNEQFF. For the CDR3, the DNA is TGTGCTAGTTCTACCGTATACAATGAGCAGTTCTTC.

In this sample, this clone turned up many times. The chain links TRBV4-1 to TRBJ2-1; D may be TRBD2 (7 bases). The CDR3 is 15 residues long. Trimming cost V 6 bases and J 9 bases, with 21 bases left between them. The V gene's germline CDR1 is MGHRA and CDR2 YSYEKL. The CDR3 nucleotides read TGCGCCAGCAGTCAATCCTGGGGGGGCCCGGCTGAGCAGTTCTTC. Amino acids: CASSQSWGGPAEQFF.

The sample holds many counts of this clone. The chain is built from TRBV15 and TRBJ2-2; possibly TRBD2 for D (7 bases). V lost 1 base, J lost 7 bases, and 13 bases lay in between. The CDR3 has 15 amino acids. CDR1 and CDR2 (germline): LNHNV, YYDKDF (reference sequence). DNA of the CDR3: TGTGCCACCAGCAGAGGGGGAGGGGGTGGCGGGGAGCTGTTTTTT. Its protein is CATSRGGGGGGELFF.

This clone was recorded at least ten times. This specimen includes other DNA sequences encoding the same CDR3. This chain joins TRBV18 and TRBJ2-5, with 8 nucleotides matching TRBD1. Germline CDR1 KGHSH, CDR2 LQKENI. This CDR3 is built from 14 residues. V lost 3 bases to trimming and J lost 2 bases; unmatched junction nucleotides: 2. The CDR3 here is CASSPGTGQETQYF. The CDR3 region has the DNA TGTGCCAGCTCACCGGGGACAGGTCAAGAGACCCAGTACTTC.

This clone was detected ten times or more. This chain joins TRBV5-4 and TRBJ2-3; no definite D call. Germline V gene data show CDR1 as SGHNT and CDR2 as YYREEE (reference sequence). V gave up 0 bases and J gave up 0 bases, with 5 bases separating them. The CDR3 length is 14 residues. This CDR3 reads CASSLDGSTDTQYF. The CDR3 coding sequence is TGTGCCAGCAGCTTGGACGGTAGCACAGATACGCAGTATTTT.